Listed here are 22 T cell receptor beta chains from one sample, sequenced in a study of blood T cell repertoires in COVID-19. Profiled with immunoSEQ multiplex PCR; TCRdb holds only in-frame clones, not every one. The sample lists 200,000 or so clones, around three quarters occurring once. The sample was peripheral blood. These receptor sequences come from a man aged 60 to 75 with active or convalescent COVID-19.

This chain links TRBV24-1 with TRBJ1-4, with unresolved D. The CDR3 loop spans 12 amino acids. CDR1 and CDR2 (germline): KGHDR, SFDVKD. Trimming took 3 bases from V and 7 from J, leaving 5 bases between them. The CDR3 reads CATSDRSEKLFF. CDR3 DNA: TGTGCCACCAGTGATCGGAGTGAAAAACTGTTTTTT.

CDR3 in DNA: TGCGCCAGCAGCCAAGTGAGGAGCACAGATACGCAGTATTTT. Amino acid sequence: CASSQVRSTDTQYF. This rearrangement joins TRBV4-1 to TRBJ2-3; D is undetermined. V lost 1 base to trimming and J lost 0 bases, with 5 bases between them. The CDR3 is made up of 14 amino acids. Germline CDR1 reads MGHRA; CDR2 reads YSYEKL.

The genes are TRBV5-1 and TRBJ1-2, with TRBD1 matching over 7 bases. Germline values: CDR1 SGHRS, CDR2 YFSETQ. The CDR3 sequence is 14 residues long. V dropped 5 bases and J dropped 4; count of bases not matched to a gene: 8. Here the CDR3 DNA reads TGCGCCAGCAGTCCTACAGGGGACTCCTATGGCTACACCTTC. Protein: CASSPTGDSYGYTF.

This clone showed up just once. The rearrangement links TRBV7-2 to TRBJ2-7, with D tentatively TRBD2 (6 bases). CDR1 is SGHTA and CDR2 is FQGNSA in the germline V gene. Trimming cost V 0 bases and J 3 bases, with 12 bases left between them. This CDR3 region has 15 residues. The CDR3 DNA reads as TGTGCCAGCAGCTTAGCCCGACTAGTGTTCTACGAGCAGTACTTC. Protein sequence: CASSLARLVFYEQYF.

This rearrangement joins TRBV5-1 to TRBJ1-6; TRBD1 agrees at 8 bases. CDR3 size: 15 residues. CDR1 is SGHRS, CDR2 YFSETQ, per germline. Trimming at V came to 3 bases and at J to 3 bases, leaving 2 bases not matched to a gene. CDR3: CASSSGQGYNSPLHF. The CDR3 bases are TGCGCCAGCAGCTCTGGACAGGGCTATAATTCACCCCTCCACTTT. Using reference TRBV5-1 and TRBJ1-6 for the parts outside the CDR3, the full variable domain is KAGVTQTPRYLIKTRGQQVTLSCSPISGHRSVSWYQQTPGQGLQFLFEYFSETQRNKGNFPGRFSGRQFSNSRSEMNVSTLELGDSALYLCASSSGQGYNSPLHFGNGTRLTVT.

This clone appeared a single time. V and J are TRBV24-1 and TRBJ1-2; a weak D match, TRBD1 (6 bases). With 3 bases removed from V and 4 bases from J, the gap between germline ends came to 11 bases. CDR3 length: 14 amino acids. The germline V gene encodes CDR1 KGHDR and CDR2 SFDVKD. In DNA, the CDR3 is TGTGCCACCAGTGATCGGGACAAGCCCTATGGCTACACCTTC. Protein product: CATSDRDKPYGYTF.

Many counts were recorded for this clone. V is TRBV27 and J is TRBJ1-5, with D perhaps TRBD1 (5 bases). V dropped 6 bases and J dropped 1 base, with 16 bases sitting between them. Germline lookup yields CDR1 MNHEY and CDR2 SMNVEV (reference sequence). The CDR3 contains 16 residues. CDR3 loop: CASRGSWAGSNQPQHF. As DNA, the CDR3 is TGTGCCAGCAGAGGTTCCTGGGCAGGGAGCAATCAGCCCCAGCATTTT.

The chain carries TRBV2 and TRBJ1-1; D unclear. Germline V gene lookup returns CDR1 SNHLY and CDR2 FYNNEI. V was pared by 7 bases and J by 4 bases, with 13 bases between. The CDR3 length is 13 residues. As DNA, the CDR3 is TGTGCCAGCATCAAGGAGCTGGGCACTGAAGCTTTCTTT. This sequence encodes CASIKELGTEAFF. Looking up the rest from reference TRBV2 and TRBJ1-1 gives the full variable domain: EPEVTQTPSHQVTQMGQEVILRCVPISNHLYFYWYRQILGQKVEFLVSFYNNEISEKSEIFDDQFSVERPDGSNFTLKIRSTKLEDSAMYFCASIKELGTEAFFGQGTRLTVV.

The chain is built from TRBV7-6 and TRBJ2-1, with TRBD2 matching 11 bases. The CDR3 has 18 amino acids. J gave up 4 bases and V 7 bases, and 15 bases lay outside the gene matches. CDR1 and CDR2 (germline): SGHVS, FNYEAQ. The CDR3 protein is CASTAGTSGPGAYNEQFF. The CDR3 DNA follows: TGTGCCAGCACCGCCGGGACTAGCGGCCCCGGGGCTTACAATGAGCAGTTCTTC. The entire variable domain, with the rest obtained from reference TRBV7-6 and TRBJ2-1, is as follows: GAGVSQSPRYKVTKRGQDVALRCDPISGHVSLYWYRQALGQGPEFLTYFNYEAQQDKSGLPNDRFSAERPEGSISTLTIQRTEQRDSAMYRCASTAGTSGPGAYNEQFFGPGTRLTVL.

The chain couples TRBV28 to TRBJ2-5, with D possibly matching TRBD2 (6 bases). V was trimmed by 0 bases and J by 3 bases, leaving 26 bases between them. The CDR3 loop spans 20 amino acids. CDR1 and CDR2 from the germline V gene are MDHEN and SYDVKM. CDR3 nucleotide sequence: TGTGCCAGCAGTTTATGGGACATAGCGGAGGGAGGTTTGGGAAAAGAGACCCAGTACTTC. It yields the protein CASSLWDIAEGGLGKETQYF.

The V call is TRBV7-3, the J call TRBJ2-1, with D perhaps TRBD2 (5 bases). The CDR3 is 14 residues long. The germline CDR1 and CDR2 sequences are SGHTA and FQGTGA. Trimming left V 5 bases short and J 1 base short, with 9 bases between. CDR3 bases: TGTGCCAGCAGCCCCGGAGGATCCTACAATGAGCAGTTCTTC. Protein: CASSPGGSYNEQFF.

This rearrangement joins TRBV11-3 to TRBJ2-7; tentatively, D is TRBD2 (5 bases). V dropped 5 bases and J dropped 5 bases, with 10 bases sitting between them. Looked up from germline, CDR1 is SGHNT and CDR2 is YENEEA. This CDR3 comprises 12 residues. This CDR3 reads CASSLGADEQYF. The DNA of the CDR3 is TGTGCCAGCAGCCTGGGAGCCGACGAGCAGTACTTC.

This rearrangement joins TRBV9 to TRBJ2-7, with 13 bases matching TRBD2. Germline values: CDR1 SGDLS, CDR2 YYNGEE. V lost 5 bases, J lost 6 bases, and 5 bases stayed unmatched. The CDR3 sequence is 14 residues long. The CDR3 here is CASSHGTSGTEQYF. In nucleotides, the CDR3 is TGTGCCAGCAGTCACGGGACTAGCGGGACCGAGCAGTACTTC. The full variable domain, rest sourced from reference TRBV9 and TRBJ2-7, is DSGVTQTPKHLITATGQRVTLRCSPRSGDLSVYWYQQSLDQGLQFLIQYYNGEERAKGNILERFSAQQFPDLHSELNLSSLELGDSALYFCASSHGTSGTEQYFGPGTRLTVT.

The CDR3 reads CASSLAGRGAAYEQYF. As DNA, the CDR3 is TGTGCCAGCAGCTTAGCAGGGCGGGGAGCTGCCTACGAGCAGTACTTC. The chain couples TRBV7-9 to TRBJ2-7; D possibly corresponds to TRBD2 (6 bases). The length of the CDR3 is 16 residues. Germline lookup yields CDR1 SEHNR and CDR2 FQNEAQ (reference sequence). Trimming took off 0 bases at V and 2 bases at J, with 14 bases between the two ends.

The V call is TRBV6-5, the J call TRBJ2-4, with TRBD1 matching 10 bases. From germline, CDR1 is MNHEY and CDR2 SVGAGI. This CDR3 region has 15 residues. Germline trimming cut 6 bases from V and 8 bases from J; bases unmatched to any gene: 10. In nucleotides, the CDR3 is TGTGCCAGCAGCCTCCTTGGACAGGGGGGGGACATTCAGTACTTC. This encodes CASSLLGQGGDIQYF.

This rearrangement joins TRBV19 to TRBJ2-7, with TRBD2 identical over 8 bases. Germline V gene lookup returns CDR1 LNHDA and CDR2 SQIVND (reference sequence). This CDR3 has 15 residues. J lost 0 bases, V lost 6 bases, and 7 bases had no gene match. The CDR3 reads CASSHGSGSSYEQYF. Written as DNA, the CDR3 is TGTGCCAGTAGCCACGGGAGCGGGAGCTCCTACGAGCAGTACTTC.

The CDR3 coding sequence is TGTGCCAGCAACCATCCCCAAGCGGCGAGGAACACCGGGGAGCTGTTTTTT. It is translated as CASNHPQAARNTGELFF. The genes are TRBV5-5 and TRBJ2-2; weak D call: TRBD2 (5 bases). This CDR3 contains 17 residues. Trimming pared 6 bases from V and 1 base from J, leaving 19 bases between. The germline CDR1 and CDR2 sequences are SGHKS and YYEKEE (reference sequence).

This CDR3 reads CASSPIATSGKEDTQYF. DNA of the CDR3: TGTGCCAGCTCACCCATTGCGACTAGCGGGAAGGAAGATACGCAGTATTTT. This rearrangement joins TRBV18 to TRBJ2-3; 11 bases align to TRBD2. This CDR3 contains 17 residues. Germline V gene sequence: CDR1 KGHSH, CDR2 LQKENI. Unmatched junction bases numbered 10, after V lost 3 bases and J lost 5 bases.

This clone was seen a few times. The rearrangement joins TRBV10-3 to TRBJ1-6; 10 bases fit TRBD1. CDR1 and CDR2 (germline): ENHRY, SYGVKD. CDR3 length equals 15 residues. J lost 7 bases, V lost 6 bases, and 6 bases had no gene match. DNA for the CDR3: TGTGCCATCAGATTGGACAGGGGGAAGAATTCACCCCTCCACTTT. Protein sequence: CAIRLDRGKNSPLHF.

With respect to this clone: Other DNA sequences within the sample encode an identical CDR3. The CDR3 protein is CASSPSTANTEAFF. The CDR3 DNA reads TGTGCCAGCTCACCAAGCACAGCAAACACTGAAGCTTTCTTT. The rearrangement links TRBV18 to TRBJ1-1; D not certain. Trimming stripped 2 bases from V and 2 bases from J, with 9 bases between. Germline lookup yields CDR1 KGHSH and CDR2 LQKENI. The CDR3 length is 14 residues.

This clone was observed a single time. The V and J genes are TRBV6-6 and TRBJ1-3, with 9 bases aligning to TRBD1. The V gene end was trimmed by 6 bases and the J gene end by 2 bases; junction bases not matched to a gene: 14. CDR3 size: 18 residues. CDR1 is MNHNY, CDR2 SVGAGI, per germline (reference sequence). The CDR3 loop is CASSRGSGTGLAGNTIYF. The CDR3 DNA reads TGTGCCAGCAGCCGAGGTTCCGGGACAGGGCTGGCTGGAAACACCATATATTTT.

This clone was found once. The same CDR3 also results from other DNA sequences found in this sample. This chain uses TRBV28 with TRBJ1-5; 7 nucleotides match TRBD1. V was clipped by 4 bases and J by 2 bases; unmatched bases: 2. Per the germline V gene, CDR1 is MDHEN and CDR2 is SYDVKM. There are 14 residues in the CDR3. The CDR3 coding sequence is TGTGCCAGCAGTTCAGGACAGGGCAATCAGCCCCAGCATTTT. Protein product: CASSSGQGNQPQHF.